This paragraph reports one T cell receptor beta chain. V lost 0 bases to trimming and J lost 6 bases, with 13 bases between them. This CDR3 spans 14 amino acids. Germline values: CDR1 GTSNPN, CDR2 SVGIG (reference sequence). This sample was taken from a study of blood T cell repertoires in COVID-19. Across the study: Samples came from the United States, Italy and Spain, spanning acute and convalescent COVID-19. T cells, B-cell-depleted T cells, or PBMCs supplied cDNA or gDNA.

Per the study methods: Amplified reference gene primers provided the basis for estimating nucleated cell counts. The assay was immunoSEQ multiplex PCR, and TCRdb's table has in-frame clones only and misses some. D and trimming come from the DNA, and the V and J calls and clone size come from that table. The sample carries 70,000 to 85,000 clones, approximately 82% recorded once. The sample comprised peripheral blood. The receptor comes from a man at least 80 years old with active or convalescent COVID-19. V usage is TRBV30 and J usage is TRBJ2-3, with a tentative D call TRBD2 (6 bases). The CDR3 protein is CAWSVRRVSDTQYF. In DNA form, the CDR3 reads TGTGCCTGGAGTGTACGGAGGGTTTCGGATACGCAGTATTTT.